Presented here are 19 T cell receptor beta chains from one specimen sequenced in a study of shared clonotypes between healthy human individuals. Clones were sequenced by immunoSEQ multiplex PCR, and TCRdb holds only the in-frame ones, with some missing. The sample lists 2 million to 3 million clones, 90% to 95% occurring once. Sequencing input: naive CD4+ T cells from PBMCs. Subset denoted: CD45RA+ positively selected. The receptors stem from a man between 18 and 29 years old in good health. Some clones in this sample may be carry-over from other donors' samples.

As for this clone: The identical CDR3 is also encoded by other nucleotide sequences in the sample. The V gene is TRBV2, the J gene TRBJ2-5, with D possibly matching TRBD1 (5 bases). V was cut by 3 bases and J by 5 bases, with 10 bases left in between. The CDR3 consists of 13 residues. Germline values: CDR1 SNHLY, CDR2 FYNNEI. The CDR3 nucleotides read TGTGCCAGCAGTGATTCAGGGCGGGAGACCCAGTACTTC. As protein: CASSDSGRETQYF. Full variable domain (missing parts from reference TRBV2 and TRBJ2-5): EPEVTQTPSHQVTQMGQEVILRCVPISNHLYFYWYRQILGQKVEFLVSFYNNEISEKSEIFDDQFSVERPDGSNFTLKIRSTKLEDSAMYFCASSDSGRETQYFGPGTRLLVL.

CDR3 nucleotides: TGCGCCAGCAGCCGGGGGCAGGTTGACTCCTACGAGCAGTACTTC. It specifies CASSRGQVDSYEQYF. This sequence joins TRBV5-1 and TRBJ2-7; the D call may be TRBD1 or TRBD2 (6 bases each). This CDR3 region has 15 residues. Germline V gene sequence: CDR1 SGHRS, CDR2 YFSETQ. Trimming stripped 4 bases from V and 0 bases from J, with 14 bases between.

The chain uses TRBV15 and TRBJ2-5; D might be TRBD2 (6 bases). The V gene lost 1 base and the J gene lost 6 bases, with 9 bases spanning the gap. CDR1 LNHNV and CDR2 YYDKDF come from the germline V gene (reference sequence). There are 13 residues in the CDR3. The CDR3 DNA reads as TGTGCCACCAGCAGAGGACGGGAGCAGACCCAGTACTTC. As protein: CATSRGREQTQYF. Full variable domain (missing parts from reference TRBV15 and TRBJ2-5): DAMVIQNPRYQVTQFGKPVTLSCSQTLNHNVMYWYQQKSSQAPKLLFHYYDKDFNNEADTPDNFQSRRPNTSFCFLDIRSPGLGDTAMYLCATSRGREQTQYFGPGTRLLVL.

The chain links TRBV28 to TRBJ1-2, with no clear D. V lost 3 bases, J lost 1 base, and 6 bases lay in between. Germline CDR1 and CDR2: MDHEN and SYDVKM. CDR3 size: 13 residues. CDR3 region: CASSLVVNYGYTF. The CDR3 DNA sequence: TGTGCCAGCAGTTTGGTGGTTAACTATGGCTACACCTTC.

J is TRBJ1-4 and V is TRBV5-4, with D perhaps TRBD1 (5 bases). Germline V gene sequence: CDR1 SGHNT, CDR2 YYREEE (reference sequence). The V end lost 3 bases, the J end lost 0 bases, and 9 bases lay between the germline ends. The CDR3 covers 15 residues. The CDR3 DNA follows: TGTGCCAGCAGCTCGGCGGGGGCAACTAATGAAAAACTGTTTTTT. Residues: CASSSAGATNEKLFF.

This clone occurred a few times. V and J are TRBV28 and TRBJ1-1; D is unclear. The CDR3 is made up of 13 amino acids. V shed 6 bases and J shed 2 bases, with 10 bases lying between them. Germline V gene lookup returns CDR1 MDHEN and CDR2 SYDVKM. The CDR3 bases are TGTGCCAGCAGACGAATAATAAACACTGAAGCTTTCTTT. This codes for CASRRIINTEAFF. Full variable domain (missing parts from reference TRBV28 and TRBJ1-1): DVKVTQSSRYLVKRTGEKVFLECVQDMDHENMFWYRQDPGLGLRLIYFSYDVKMKEKGDIPEGYSVSREKKERFSLILESASTNQTSMYLCASRRIINTEAFFGQGTRLTVV.

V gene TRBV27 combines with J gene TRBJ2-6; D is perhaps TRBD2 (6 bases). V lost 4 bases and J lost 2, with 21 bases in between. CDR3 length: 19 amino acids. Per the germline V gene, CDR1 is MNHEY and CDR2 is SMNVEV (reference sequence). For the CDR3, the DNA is TGTGCCAGCAGTTCGGACCGGTCTTGGGAGGCTGCTGGGGCCAACGTCCTGACTTTC. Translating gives CASSSDRSWEAAGANVLTF.

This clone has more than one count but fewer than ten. The CDR3 sequence: CASSSGTGWGTEAFF. The CDR3 nucleotides read TGTGCCAGCAGCTCCGGGACAGGTTGGGGGACTGAAGCTTTCTTT. The rearrangement links TRBV7-2 to TRBJ1-1; the match to TRBD1 covers 8 bases. CDR1 is SGHTA, CDR2 FQGNSA, per germline. V was pared by 4 bases and J by 5 bases, with 9 bases of the junction left unmatched. This CDR3 contains 15 residues.

The CDR3, as DNA: TGCGCCAGCAGTGAGTTGACTAGCGGGCGCACCGGGGAGCTGTTTTTT. Translated, it gives CASSELTSGRTGELFF. The J gene is TRBJ2-2, the V gene TRBV10-1; 10 nucleotides align to TRBD2. Losses at the gene ends were 1 base for V and 4 bases for J; bases not matched to a gene: 3. This CDR3 is 16 amino acids long. Germline lookup yields CDR1 WNHNN and CDR2 SYGVQD (reference sequence).

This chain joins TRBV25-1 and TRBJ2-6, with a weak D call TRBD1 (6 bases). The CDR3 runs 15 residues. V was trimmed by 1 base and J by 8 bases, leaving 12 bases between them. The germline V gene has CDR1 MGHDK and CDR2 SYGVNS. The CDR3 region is CASSESLGGTNVLTF. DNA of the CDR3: TGTGCCAGCAGTGAATCCTTAGGGGGTACCAACGTCCTGACTTTC.

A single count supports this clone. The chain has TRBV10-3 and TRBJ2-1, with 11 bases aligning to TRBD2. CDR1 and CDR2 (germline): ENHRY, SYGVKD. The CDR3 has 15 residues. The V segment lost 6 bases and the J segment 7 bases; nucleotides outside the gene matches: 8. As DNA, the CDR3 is TGTGCCATCAGCCGTAGCGGGAGGGTTCATAATGAGCAGTTCTTC. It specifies CAISRSGRVHNEQFF.

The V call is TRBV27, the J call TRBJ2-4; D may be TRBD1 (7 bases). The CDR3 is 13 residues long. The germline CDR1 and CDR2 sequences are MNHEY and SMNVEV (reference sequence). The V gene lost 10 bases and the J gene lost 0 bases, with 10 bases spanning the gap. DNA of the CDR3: TGTGCCACCAGGGGGGTAGCCAAAAACATTCAGTACTTC. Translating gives CATRGVAKNIQYF.

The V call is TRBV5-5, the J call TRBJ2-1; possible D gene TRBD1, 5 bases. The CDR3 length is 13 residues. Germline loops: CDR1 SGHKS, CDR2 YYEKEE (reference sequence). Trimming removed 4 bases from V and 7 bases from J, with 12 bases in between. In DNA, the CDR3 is TGTGCCAGCAGCGGTCCAGGGAAAAATGAGCAGTTCTTC. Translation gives CASSGPGKNEQFF.

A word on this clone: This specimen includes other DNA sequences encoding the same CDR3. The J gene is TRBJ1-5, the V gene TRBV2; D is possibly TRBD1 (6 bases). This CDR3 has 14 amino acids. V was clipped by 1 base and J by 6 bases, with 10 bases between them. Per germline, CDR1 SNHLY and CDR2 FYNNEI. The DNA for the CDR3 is TGTGCCAGCAGTGAAGAGGGAGGGGGTCAGCCCCAGCATTTT. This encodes CASSEEGGGQPQHF.

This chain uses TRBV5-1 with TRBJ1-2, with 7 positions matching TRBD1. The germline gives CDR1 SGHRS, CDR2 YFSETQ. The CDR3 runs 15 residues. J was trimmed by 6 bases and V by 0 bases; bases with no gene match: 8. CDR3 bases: TGCGCCAGCAGCTTGGAGACAGGGCGGTGGGATGGCTACACCTTC. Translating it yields CASSLETGRWDGYTF.

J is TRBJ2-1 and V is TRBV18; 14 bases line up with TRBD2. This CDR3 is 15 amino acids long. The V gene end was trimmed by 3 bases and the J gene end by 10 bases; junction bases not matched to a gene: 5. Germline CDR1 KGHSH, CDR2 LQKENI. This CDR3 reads CASSPGTSGRAEQFF. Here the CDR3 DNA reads TGTGCCAGCTCACCCGGGACTAGCGGGAGAGCCGAGCAGTTCTTC. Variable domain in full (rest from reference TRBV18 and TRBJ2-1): NAGVMQNPRHLVRRRGQEARLRCSPMKGHSHVYWYRQLPEEGLKFMVYLQKENIIDESGMPKERFSAEFPKEGPSILRIQQVVRGDSAAYFCASSPGTSGRAEQFFGPGTRLTVL.

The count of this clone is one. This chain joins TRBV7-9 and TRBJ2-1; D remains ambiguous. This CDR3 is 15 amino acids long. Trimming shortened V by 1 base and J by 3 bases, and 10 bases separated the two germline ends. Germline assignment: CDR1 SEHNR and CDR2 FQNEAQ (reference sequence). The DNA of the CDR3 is TGTGCCAGCAGCTTAGGACAAGGCTTCTACAATGAGCAGTTCTTC. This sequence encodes CASSLGQGFYNEQFF.

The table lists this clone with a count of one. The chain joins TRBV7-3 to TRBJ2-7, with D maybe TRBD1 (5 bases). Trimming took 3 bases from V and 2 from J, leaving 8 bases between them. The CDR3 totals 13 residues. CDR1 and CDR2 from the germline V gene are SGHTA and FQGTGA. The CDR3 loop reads CASSFQGTYEQYF. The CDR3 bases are TGTGCCAGCAGCTTTCAGGGAACCTACGAGCAGTACTTC. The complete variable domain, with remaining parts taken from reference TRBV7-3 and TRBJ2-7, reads GAGVSQTPSNKVTEKGKYVELRCDPISGHTALYWYRQSLGQGPEFLIYFQGTGAADDSGLPNDRFFAVRPEGSVSTLKIQRTERGDSAVYLCASSFQGTYEQYFGPGTRLTVT.

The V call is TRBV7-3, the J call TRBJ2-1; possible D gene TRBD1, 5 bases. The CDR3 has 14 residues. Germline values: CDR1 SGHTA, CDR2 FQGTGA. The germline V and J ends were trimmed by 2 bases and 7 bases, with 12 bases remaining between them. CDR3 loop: CASSLGVGVNEQFF. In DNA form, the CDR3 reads TGTGCCAGCAGCTTAGGCGTAGGGGTGAATGAGCAGTTCTTC.